The clone carrying this T cell receptor (beta chain) has just one count. Its specificity is unknown. The germline V and J ends were trimmed by 3 bases and 6 bases, with 13 bases remaining between them. The CDR3 sequence is 13 residues long. Looked up from germline, CDR1 is SGHRS and CDR2 is YFSETQ. This specimen comes from a study of shared clonotypes between healthy human individuals. Once extracted for a subset, genomic DNA was divided evenly among several immunoSEQ plates. Sequenced by immunoSEQ multiplex PCR; TCRdb stores in-frame clones only, minus some. Here the sample spans 2 million to 2.5 million clones, more than 90% being singletons. General study results and limits: Since donors were few, the genetic and exposure-history diversity represented was limited. At large depth, rarefaction still showed sorted-subset sequencing to be incomplete. The sharing of roughly 5% of naive CD4 clonotypes was seen across several donors.

V usage is TRBV5-1 and J usage is TRBJ2-7; D gene uncertain. The clonotype comes from a man aged 18-30 years in good health. Source material: naive CD4+ T cells sorted from blood. Regarding subset: CD45RA+ positively selected. CDR3 coding DNA: TGCGCCAGCAGCTCAGGCCCTTCCGGCGAGCAGTACTTC. The encoded protein is CASSSGPSGEQYF.